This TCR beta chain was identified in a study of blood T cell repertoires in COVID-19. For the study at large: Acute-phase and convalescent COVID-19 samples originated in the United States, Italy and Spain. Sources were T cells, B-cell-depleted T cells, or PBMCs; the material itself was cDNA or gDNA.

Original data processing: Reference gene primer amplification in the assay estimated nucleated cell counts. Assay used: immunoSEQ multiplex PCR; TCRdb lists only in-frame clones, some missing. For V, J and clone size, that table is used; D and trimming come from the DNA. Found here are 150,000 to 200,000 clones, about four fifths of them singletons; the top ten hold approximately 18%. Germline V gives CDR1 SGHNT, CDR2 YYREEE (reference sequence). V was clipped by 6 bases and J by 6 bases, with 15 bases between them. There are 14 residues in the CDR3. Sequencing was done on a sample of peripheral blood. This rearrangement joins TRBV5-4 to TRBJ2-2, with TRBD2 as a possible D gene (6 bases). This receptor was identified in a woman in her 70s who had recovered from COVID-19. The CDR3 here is CASTPGGVAGELFF. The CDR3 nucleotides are TGTGCCAGCACCCCCGGGGGTGTTGCCGGGGAGCTGTTTTTT.